The 19 T cell receptor beta chains presented below share a single source sample, sequenced in a study of blood T cell repertoires in COVID-19. Some clones are missing from TCRdb's copy, which holds only in-frame ones; the method was immunoSEQ multiplex PCR. The sample gives about 130,000 clones, roughly 87% of which show up once; 18% is in the top ten. The sample comprised PBMCs or T cells enriched from blood (not recorded which). These receptors originate from a man under 40 who had recovered from COVID-19.

The V call is TRBV4-1, the J call TRBJ2-7; the match to TRBD2 covers 10 bases. The CDR3 spans 15 residues. Germline CDR1 reads MGHRA; CDR2 reads YSYEKL. V shed 3 bases, J shed 2 bases, and the junction held 4 bases outside the gene matches. CDR3 in amino acids: CASSQGTSAPYEQYF. CDR3 in DNA: TGCGCCAGCAGCCAGGGGACTAGCGCTCCCTACGAGCAGTACTTC.

The rearrangement joins TRBV18 to TRBJ2-5; 9 nucleotides agree with TRBD2. Germline V gene sequence: CDR1 KGHSH, CDR2 LQKENI. The J segment lost 2 bases and the V segment lost 3 bases, leaving 10 bases of the junction unmatched. The CDR3 totals 17 residues. The CDR3 DNA reads TGTGCCAGCTCACCGTTTCGGAGACTAGCGGAGCAAGAGACCCAGTACTTC. Residues: CASSPFRRLAEQETQYF.

The chain combines TRBV9 with TRBJ2-1, with 7 bases lining up with TRBD2. Per the germline V gene, CDR1 is SGDLS and CDR2 is YYNGEE. The CDR3 sequence is 15 residues long. The trim removed 6 bases at V and 2 bases at J, leaving 8 bases unmatched. CDR3 amino acids: CASNLGGVPYNEQFF. The CDR3 DNA is TGTGCCAGCAACCTGGGGGGGGTTCCCTACAATGAGCAGTTCTTC. Based on the CDR3 plus reference TRBV9 and TRBJ2-1, the full variable domain is DSGVTQTPKHLITATGQRVTLRCSPRSGDLSVYWYQQSLDQGLQFLIQYYNGEERAKGNILERFSAQQFPDLHSELNLSSLELGDSALYFCASNLGGVPYNEQFFGPGTRLTVL.

The rearrangement joins TRBV24-1 to TRBJ2-5; 7 bases agree with TRBD2. The V and J ends lost 5 bases and 5 bases, in that order; junction bases with no gene match: 1. CDR3 length: 12 amino acids. CDR1 is KGHDR, CDR2 SFDVKD, per germline. The CDR3 bases are TGTGCCACCAGTGCGCGGGGGGAGACCCAGTACTTC. Its protein product is CATSARGETQYF.

The chain employs TRBV19 and TRBJ1-6; 7 bases are a match to TRBD1. The length of the CDR3 is 13 residues. The V and J ends lost 5 bases and 10 bases, in that order; junction bases with no gene match: 5. Germline-derived CDR1 and CDR2 are LNHDA and SQIVND (reference sequence). CDR3: CASSSTGLSPLHF. CDR3 nucleotide sequence: TGTGCCAGTAGTTCGACAGGGTTATCACCCCTCCACTTT.

The gene calls are TRBV19 and TRBJ1-1; TRBD1 is a possible D gene (6 bases). V was pared by 8 bases and J by 1 base, with 14 bases between. Germline CDR1 and CDR2: LNHDA and SQIVND (reference sequence). There are 14 residues in the CDR3. CDR3 DNA: TGTGCCAGTTCGACGACGGGACAGAACACTGAAGCTTTCTTT. Its translation: CASSTTGQNTEAFF.

V and J are TRBV10-2 and TRBJ2-1, with TRBD2 identical over 10 bases. This CDR3 spans 15 amino acids. V lost 6 bases, J lost 4 bases, and 6 bases stayed unmatched. CDR1 WSHSY and CDR2 SAAADI come from the germline V gene. The CDR3, as DNA: TGCGCCAGCAGGAGGCTAGCGGGGGAATACAATGAGCAGTTCTTC. Protein: CASRRLAGEYNEQFF.

Concerning this clone itself: Other DNA sequences in the sample encode the same CDR3. The chain recombines TRBV19 with TRBJ1-5, with a possible D match to TRBD1 (6 bases). Germline lookup yields CDR1 LNHDA and CDR2 SQIVND (reference sequence). Trimming took off 5 bases at V and 3 bases at J, with 11 bases between the two ends. The CDR3 has 14 residues. The CDR3 sequence: CASSVTGPNQPQHF. The DNA for the CDR3 is TGTGCCAGTAGTGTCACAGGGCCCAATCAGCCCCAGCATTTT.

The chain carries TRBV12-3 or TRBV12-4 and TRBJ2-5; the D gene is possibly TRBD1 (5 bases). Trimming removed 1 base at V and 7 bases at J, with 10 bases between. This CDR3 contains 13 residues. CDR3 protein: CASSLDRFGTQYF. CDR3 bases: TGTGCCAGCAGTTTAGACAGGTTTGGGACCCAGTACTTC.

The chain couples TRBV6-1 to TRBJ1-5; D is possibly TRBD1 (5 bases). Germline CDR1 MNHNS, CDR2 SASEGT. The ends were cut back, 3 bases at V and 3 bases at J, with 12 bases in the middle. This CDR3 comprises 15 residues. The CDR3 bases are TGTGCCAGCAGTGATAACCGGGACTACAATCAGCCCCAGCATTTT. This gives the protein CASSDNRDYNQPQHF.

The rearrangement uses TRBV5-1 and TRBJ1-4; D is perhaps TRBD1 (5 bases). There are 16 residues in the CDR3. Germline CDR1 reads SGHRS; CDR2 reads YFSETQ. Between the trimmed V and J ends, which lost 4 bases and 3 bases, there was a span of 16 bases. The CDR3 bases are TGCGCCAGCAGCCGCTTCGGGGGTTCGTCTAATGAAAAACTGTTTTTT. It codes for CASSRFGGSSNEKLFF.

The V call is TRBV6-5, the J call TRBJ1-1, with D unresolved. V lost 5 bases to trimming and J lost 0 bases, with 7 bases between them. Germline CDR1 reads MNHEY; CDR2 reads SVGAGI. CDR3 length: 13 amino acids. In DNA, the CDR3 is TGTGCCAGCAGTCAAAACATGAACACTGAAGCTTTCTTT. This encodes CASSQNMNTEAFF.

This clone was counted a single time. This chain links TRBV29-1 with TRBJ2-5, with 7 bases lining up with TRBD2. Looked up from germline, CDR1 is SQVTM and CDR2 is ANQGSEA. V lost 7 bases to trimming and J lost 0 bases; unmatched junction nucleotides: 8. The CDR3 sequence is 14 residues long. As DNA, the CDR3 is TGCAGCGCAGAAGGGCGGGAGTACCAAGAGACCCAGTACTTC. Translation: CSAEGREYQETQYF.

This clone was observed a handful of times. CDR3 region: CASSSGLAVYEQYF. The DNA of the CDR3 is TGTGCCAGCAGCTCGGGACTAGCGGTTTACGAGCAGTACTTC. The chain combines TRBV11-2 with TRBJ2-7; 11 bases agree with TRBD2. Germline CDR1 reads SGHAT; CDR2 reads FQNNGV. After removal of 4 bases from V and 4 bases from J, the junction contained 3 bases not matched to a gene. The CDR3 totals 14 residues. The whole variable domain, filled in from reference TRBV11-2 and TRBJ2-7, reads EAGVAQSPRYKIIEKRQSVAFWCNPISGHATLYWYQQILGQGPKLLIQFQNNGVVDDSQLPKDRFSAERLKGVDSTLKIQPAKLEDSAVYLCASSSGLAVYEQYFGPGTRLTVT.

This sequence joins TRBV4-2 and TRBJ2-2; 7 bases agree with TRBD2. Unmatched junction bases numbered 6, after V lost 1 base and J lost 4 bases. CDR1 and CDR2 from the germline V gene are LGHNA and YNFKEQ. This CDR3 is 16 amino acids long. The CDR3, as DNA: TGTGCCAGCAGCCAAGTGGCTAGCGGAACCACCGGGGAGCTGTTTTTT. Translated: CASSQVASGTTGELFF.

The gene calls are TRBV5-6 and TRBJ2-7; D not resolved. Germline-derived CDR1 and CDR2 are SGHDT and YYEEEE. The CDR3 has 13 residues. The V gene lost 1 base and the J gene lost 4 bases, with 9 bases spanning the gap. The CDR3 coding sequence is TGTGCCAGCAGCTTGAGTTTCACTTACGAGCAGTACTTC. It specifies CASSLSFTYEQYF.

The CDR3 bases are TGTGCCAGCAGTCTAGATTTTTCCTACGAGCAGTACGTC. Translating gives CASSLDFSYEQYV. The V call is TRBV6-5, the J call TRBJ2-7; D is unclear. Germline V lookup: CDR1 MNHEY, CDR2 SVGAGI. This CDR3 region has 13 residues. Trimming left V 5 bases short and J 1 base short, with 9 bases between.

This chain joins TRBV30 and TRBJ2-5; D gene uncertain. Trimming pared 3 bases from V and 3 bases from J, leaving 17 bases between. The CDR3 contains 15 residues. Per germline, CDR1 GTSNPN and CDR2 SVGIG (reference sequence). The CDR3 protein is CAWSVIELMKETQYF. The CDR3 DNA sequence: TGTGCCTGGAGCGTCATAGAATTGATGAAAGAGACCCAGTACTTC.

This chain connects TRBV30 to TRBJ2-7; TRBD2 might be the D (6 bases). The CDR3 runs to 13 residues. V gave up 3 bases and J gave up 3 bases, with 12 bases separating them. In germline, CDR1 is GTSNPN, CDR2 SVGIG (reference sequence). CDR3 DNA: TGTGCCTGGAGATGGAGGGGAGGCTACGAGCAGTACTTC. This gives the protein CAWRWRGGYEQYF.